The next 17 T cell receptor beta chains were all read from a single sample in a study of cytomegalovirus exposure and HLA in healthy donors. With 60 Vbeta and 13 Jbeta primers, the PCR was carried out. This table comes from immunoSEQ multiplex PCR, and its TCRdb copy is limited to in-frame clones, with some not included. The sample lists over 250,000 clones, more than 80% occurring once. Sequenced material: PBMCs. The receptors stem from a man aged 35-49 years in good health and CMV-seropositive.

The V gene is TRBV18, the J gene TRBJ2-1, with D possibly being TRBD2 (5 bases). V lost 7 bases and J lost 8, with 15 bases in between. The CDR3 totals 13 residues. The germline CDR1 and CDR2 sequences are KGHSH and LQKENI. The DNA for the CDR3 is TGTGCCAGCTGCTTGGGCCCCGGGGATGAGCAGTTCTTC. Translation gives CASCLGPGDEQFF.

The chain is built from TRBV6-1 and TRBJ2-7; 8 bases agree with TRBD2. The germline gives CDR1 MNHNS, CDR2 SASEGT. This CDR3 comprises 15 residues. The V and J ends lost 3 bases and 4 bases, in that order; junction bases with no gene match: 8. Written as DNA, the CDR3 is TGTGCCAGCAGTGAGTGGAGCGGGAGCCTTTACGAGCAGTACTTC. This translates into CASSEWSGSLYEQYF.

V and J are TRBV29-1 and TRBJ2-5; D might be TRBD2 (5 bases). This CDR3 has 14 residues. Looked up from germline, CDR1 is SQVTM and CDR2 is ANQGSEA. Trimming took 7 bases from V and 4 from J, leaving 19 bases between them. In DNA, the CDR3 is TGCAGCGCTCAAATGTACGGGGTCGGAGAGACCCAGTACTTC. Translation gives CSAQMYGVGETQYF.

The genes are TRBV2 and TRBJ1-5; the match to TRBD1 covers 7 bases. The CDR3 consists of 12 residues. After removal of 6 bases from V and 9 bases from J, the junction contained 5 bases not matched to a gene. From germline, CDR1 is SNHLY and CDR2 FYNNEI. CDR3 sequence (DNA): TGTGCCAGCAGAGGGGGCACGCCGCCCCAGCATTTT. Translating it yields CASRGGTPPQHF.

CDR3 sequence reads: CASTLGSGPSYEQYF. The CDR3 DNA reads TGTGCCAGCACCCTAGGAAGCGGGCCCTCCTACGAGCAGTACTTC. The chain joins TRBV27 to TRBJ2-7, with D perhaps TRBD2 (6 bases). CDR1 is MNHEY and CDR2 is SMNVEV in the germline V gene (reference sequence). V was cut by 7 bases and J by 0 bases, with 16 bases left in between. This CDR3 contains 15 residues.

This clone showed up just once. The genes are TRBV19 and TRBJ1-4, with 10 bases fitting TRBD1. CDR3 length: 16 amino acids. Germline CDR1 is LNHDA and CDR2 is SQIVND (reference sequence). With V trimmed by 7 bases and J by 5 bases, 10 bases remained unmatched. The CDR3 sequence is CASIAGTGEENEKLFF. CDR3 nucleotides: TGTGCCAGTATCGCCGGGACAGGGGAAGAAAATGAAAAACTGTTTTTT.

The gene calls are TRBV27 and TRBJ1-1; 9 bases are shared with TRBD1. Germline V lookup: CDR1 MNHEY, CDR2 SMNVEV (reference sequence). The junction had 1 base not matched to a gene; V was cut back by 4 bases and J by 1 base. The CDR3 is made up of 14 amino acids. The CDR3 here is CASSWTGENTEAFF. Written as DNA, the CDR3 is TGTGCCAGCAGTTGGACAGGGGAGAACACTGAAGCTTTCTTT.

The V gene is TRBV7-9, the J gene TRBJ2-1; perhaps TRBD2 as D (6 bases). The CDR3 sequence is 16 residues long. Germline V CDR1 and CDR2: SEHNR, FQNEAQ (reference sequence). The ends were cut back, 5 bases at V and 7 bases at J, with 21 bases in the middle. The CDR3 here is CASSTLLAPEGNEQFF. Written as DNA, the CDR3 is TGTGCCAGCAGCACCCTACTAGCCCCCGAGGGGAATGAGCAGTTCTTC.

The CDR3 DNA is TGTGCCAGCAGCTTAGTCGACAGGGACCAAGAGACCCAGTACTTC. Amino acids: CASSLVDRDQETQYF. The V and J genes are TRBV7-9 and TRBJ2-5, with 7 nucleotides matching TRBD1. The V and J ends lost 1 base and 0 bases, in that order; junction bases with no gene match: 2. Germline V lookup: CDR1 SEHNR, CDR2 FQNEAQ (reference sequence). This CDR3 is built from 15 residues. Together with reference TRBV7-9 and TRBJ2-5, the CDR3 gives the full variable domain: DTGVSQNPRHKITKRGQNVTFRCDPISEHNRLYWYRQTLGQGPEFLTYFQNEAQLEKSRLLSDRFSAERPKGSFSTLEIQRTEQGDSAMYLCASSLVDRDQETQYFGPGTRLLVL.

The J gene is TRBJ2-3, the V gene TRBV5-1; 7 nucleotides agree with TRBD1. This CDR3 contains 18 residues. The germline V gene encodes CDR1 SGHRS and CDR2 YFSETQ. V was clipped by 0 bases and J by 0 bases; unmatched bases: 10. The CDR3: CASSLVGTVSPSTDTQYF. CDR3 nucleotide sequence: TGCGCCAGCAGCTTGGTAGGGACAGTAAGCCCTAGCACAGATACGCAGTATTTT.

The chain joins TRBV28 to TRBJ1-2; 7 positions match TRBD1. Trimming cost V 5 bases and J 4 bases; bases outside gene matches: 4. Germline CDR1 and CDR2: MDHEN and SYDVKM. CDR3 length: 13 residues. The CDR3 DNA reads as TGTGCCAGCAGTCCAACAGGGGCCTATGGCTACACCTTC. This encodes CASSPTGAYGYTF.

V is TRBV7-9 and J is TRBJ1-2, with D tentatively TRBD1 (6 bases). The V gene's germline CDR1 is SEHNR and CDR2 FQNEAQ (reference sequence). V dropped 5 bases and J dropped 7 bases, with 23 bases sitting between them. The CDR3 loop spans 16 amino acids. The CDR3 protein is CASSRDRQAGLSGYTF. DNA for the CDR3: TGTGCCAGCAGCCGGGACCGACAGGCAGGCTTGTCTGGCTACACCTTC.

The rearrangement uses TRBV9 and TRBJ2-1; 14 nucleotides line up with TRBD2. This CDR3 is 19 amino acids long. V shed 0 bases, J shed 4 bases, and the junction held 9 bases outside the gene matches. Germline V gene data show CDR1 as SGDLS and CDR2 as YYNGEE. The CDR3 sequence is CASSVGLAGGFSQYNEQFF. CDR3 sequence (DNA): TGTGCCAGCAGCGTAGGACTAGCGGGAGGGTTTTCGCAGTACAATGAGCAGTTCTTC.

In its sample, this clone was seen once. This chain joins TRBV27 and TRBJ2-7, with D tentatively TRBD1 (6 bases). This CDR3 comprises 12 residues. CDR1 is MNHEY and CDR2 is SMNVEV in the germline V gene (reference sequence). The V and J ends lost 6 bases and 2 bases respectively, with 8 bases between them. CDR3 DNA sequence: TGTGCCAGCAGCGGACAGCCCTACGAGCAGTACTTC. Translating gives CASSGQPYEQYF.

The gene calls are TRBV15 and TRBJ2-7, with D unclear. The CDR3 sequence is 13 residues long. Germline assignment: CDR1 LNHNV and CDR2 YYDKDF (reference sequence). V gave up 5 bases and J gave up 3 bases, with 11 bases separating them. CDR3 in amino acids: CATSPIVLYEQYF. DNA for the CDR3: TGTGCCACCAGCCCGATCGTACTCTACGAGCAGTACTTC.

This clone appeared a few times. The CDR3 sequence is CASSYPASDGPYEQYF. The CDR3 DNA sequence: TGTGCCAGCAGTTACCCCGCCTCGGATGGGCCCTACGAGCAGTACTTC. V usage is TRBV6-5 and J usage is TRBJ2-7; no reliable D call. Trimming stripped 2 bases from V and 2 bases from J, with 16 bases between. The CDR3 is 16 residues long. Germline loops: CDR1 MNHEY, CDR2 SVGAGI.

This clone was recorded a few times. V is TRBV5-6 and J is TRBJ2-1, with 10 bases lining up with TRBD2. The CDR3 covers 17 residues. The J segment lost 0 bases and the V segment lost 0 bases, leaving 3 bases of the junction unmatched. Germline CDR1 and CDR2: SGHDT and YYEEEE. The CDR3 reads CASSLGLAGGSYNEQFF. The CDR3 DNA follows: TGTGCCAGCAGCTTGGGGTTAGCGGGAGGCTCCTACAATGAGCAGTTCTTC.